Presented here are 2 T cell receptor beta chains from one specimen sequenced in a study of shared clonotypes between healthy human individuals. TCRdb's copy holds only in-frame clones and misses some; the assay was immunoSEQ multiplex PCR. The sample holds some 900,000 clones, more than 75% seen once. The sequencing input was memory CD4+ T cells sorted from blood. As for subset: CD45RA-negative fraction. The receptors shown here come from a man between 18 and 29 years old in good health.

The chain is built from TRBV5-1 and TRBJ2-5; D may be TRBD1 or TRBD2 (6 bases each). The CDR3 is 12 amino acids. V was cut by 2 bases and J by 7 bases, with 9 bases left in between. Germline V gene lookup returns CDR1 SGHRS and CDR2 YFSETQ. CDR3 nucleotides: TGCGCCAGCAGCTTACAGGGAGGGACCCAGTACTTC. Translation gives CASSLQGGTQYF.

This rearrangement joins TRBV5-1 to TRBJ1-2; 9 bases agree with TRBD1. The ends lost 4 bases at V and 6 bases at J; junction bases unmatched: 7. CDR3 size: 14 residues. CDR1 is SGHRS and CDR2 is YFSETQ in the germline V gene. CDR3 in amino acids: CASSPTGTGNGYTF. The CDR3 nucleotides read TGCGCCAGCAGCCCAACCGGGACAGGGAATGGCTACACCTTC.